These 6 T cell receptor beta chains share one sample of origin, sequenced in a study of shared clonotypes between healthy human individuals. Repertoires were generated with immunoSEQ multiplex PCR, while TCRdb's copy carries only in-frame clones and drops some. This table holds around 2.1 million clones, nearly 97% found once. The material sequenced was naive CD4+ T cells sorted from blood. Described subset: CD45RA+ positively selected. The source is a man younger than 30 in good health.

To note about this clone: This sample also contains other DNA sequences that code for the same CDR3. V and J are TRBV27 and TRBJ1-3; D gene ambiguous. The germline V gene has CDR1 MNHEY and CDR2 SMNVEV (reference sequence). This CDR3 comprises 14 residues. V lost 6 bases to trimming and J lost 4 bases, with 13 bases between them. The CDR3 region has the DNA TGTGCCAGCAGCTCACGCTCTAGCGGAAACACCATATATTTT. Residues: CASSSRSSGNTIYF.

The chain is built from TRBV2 and TRBJ1-5; tentative D call: TRBD1 (6 bases). The CDR3 runs 13 residues. CDR1 is SNHLY, CDR2 FYNNEI, per germline. Trimming cost V 7 bases and J 4 bases, with 11 bases left between them. The CDR3 nucleotides are TGTGCCAGCAAGAACAGGGTAAATCAGCCCCAGCATTTT. Its translation is CASKNRVNQPQHF.

V and J are TRBV6-6 and TRBJ2-7, with D perhaps assigned TRBD1 or TRBD2 (5 bases each). Per the germline V gene, CDR1 is MNHNY and CDR2 is SVGAGI (reference sequence). This CDR3 contains 14 residues. Trimming shortened V by 5 bases and J by 4 bases, and 15 bases separated the two germline ends. CDR3 DNA sequence: TGTGCCAGCAGTCTCGGGGCTAGCTGGTACGAGCAGTACTTC. Protein product: CASSLGASWYEQYF.

The V and J genes are TRBV6-1 and TRBJ2-7; D not resolved. This CDR3 region has 14 residues. Trimming shortened V by 2 bases and J by 2 bases, and 10 bases separated the two germline ends. Germline values: CDR1 MNHNS, CDR2 SASEGT. The CDR3 sequence: CASSENSLPYEQYF. The CDR3 DNA sequence: TGTGCCAGCAGTGAAAACTCCCTCCCCTACGAGCAGTACTTC.

This clone came up once. In DNA form, the CDR3 reads TGTGCCAGCTCACCTATCCTACAGACCGTGCAGTTCTTC. Its protein is CASSPILQTVQFF. The gene calls are TRBV18 and TRBJ2-1; no firm D call. Trimming removed 3 bases at V and 12 bases at J, with 15 bases between. Germline CDR1 is KGHSH and CDR2 is LQKENI. This CDR3 comprises 13 residues.

The chain couples TRBV10-3 to TRBJ1-1; D not certain. CDR1 and CDR2 from the germline V gene are ENHRY and SYGVKD. This CDR3 spans 15 amino acids. With 2 bases removed from V and 1 base from J, the gap between germline ends came to 11 bases. Here the CDR3 DNA reads TGTGCCATCAGTGAGGAGAACACCCGGAACACTGAAGCTTTCTTT. Protein product: CAISEENTRNTEAFF.